This T cell receptor beta chain was identified during a study of T cells expressing NK-cell markers. Overall study context: Sequencing of TCR beta repertoires drew on sorted CD3+CD56+NKG2C+, CD3+CD56+NKG2C- and CD3+CD56-NKG2C+ T cells.

Beta-chain TCR cDNA was generated via 5'RACE template switching with UMIs. Following a re-call of the 5' RACE reads, TCRdb has one entry per CDR3 protein and lacks DNA. In total, the table holds about 440,000 distinct CDR3 sequences. Worth noting for this clonotype: Antigen: not known.

Study-wide points: HCMV specificity was not established for the expanded NKG2C+ T cell clones.

Germline V lookup: CDR1 SGHTA, CDR2 FQGNSA. The CDR3 is 17 residues long. Sequenced sample: blood T cells: a sorted CD56 or NKG2C T cell subset, CD4+ or CD8+ T cells, or bulk PBMC T cells (not recorded which). The TCR sequence derives from a woman between 18 and 69 years old in good health. The genes are TRBV7-2 and TRBJ2-1; TCRdb's D call of TRBD1 is untestable without DNA. CDR3 in amino acids: CASSLTIRTGKINEQFF.